Listed below are T cell receptor beta chains from one sample, sequenced in a study of shared clonotypes between healthy human individuals. Sequencing used immunoSEQ multiplex PCR; TCRdb keeps in-frame clones, though not all of them. The profile shows some 700,000 clones, 80% to 95% of them singletons. Sequencing used memory CD8+ T cells from PBMCs. These receptors all come from a man between 18 and 29 years old in good health. Some clones in this sample may be carry-over from other donors' samples. Both conserved end residues are part of each CDR3. The order of the fields is CDR3 DNA, CDR3 protein, V gene, D gene, J gene, clone size. D genes are given only for firm matches. Clone size is stated in some rows and not others, as once, few, many or a class when expanded.

TGCGCCAGCAGCTTGGGACCCGAAGCTTTCTTT	CASSLGPEAFF	TRBV5-1	.	TRBJ1-1	.
TGTGCCAGCAGCTTTGCTCGTGCTGGGACAGGGTGGGCAGATACGCAGTATTTT	CASSFARAGTGWADTQYF	TRBV12-1	.	TRBJ2-3	.
TGTGCCAGCAGCGCCAGGACAGGGTTGAGCACTGAAGCTTTCTTT	CASSARTGLSTEAFF	TRBV9	TRBD1	TRBJ1-1	.
TGTGCCAGCAGTTTTGGGGGATCGGGAGAGACCCAGTACTTC	CASSFGGSGETQYF	TRBV28	.	TRBJ2-5	.
TGTGCCAGCAGCTTAACCCCCCATACAGGGGGTGCTGAAGCTTTCTTT	CASSLTPHTGGAEAFF	TRBV11-1	TRBD1	TRBJ1-1	.
TGTGCCAGCAGCTTAGTGGGCTTGGTGGCTAGCGGGCTAACAGATACGCAGTATTTT	CASSLVGLVASGLTDTQYF	TRBV11-1	TRBD2	TRBJ2-3	.
TGTGCCAGCAGCTCAAGAGACAACTACGAGCAGTACTTC	CASSSRDNYEQYF	TRBV7-6	.	TRBJ2-7	.
TGTGCCTGGGGCAGCCCGGTTGAAGCTTTCTTT	CAWGSPVEAFF	TRBV30	.	TRBJ1-1	few
TGTGCCAGTAGTATAGTCTGGGACAGGCGCCTCTACGAGCAGTACTTC	CASSIVWDRRLYEQYF	TRBV19	TRBD1	TRBJ2-7	once
TGTGCCAGCAGCGCCCACGGGATGTCAGGGGGTAGGGAGCAGTACTTC	CASSAHGMSGGREQYF	TRBV9	TRBD1	TRBJ2-7	.
TGCGCCAGCAGCTTGGAAACAGGTTATAACTATGGCTACACCTTC	CASSLETGYNYGYTF	TRBV5-1	.	TRBJ1-2	.
TGTGCCAGCAGTCCCCCCCGGGACAACTCCTACGAGCAGTACTTC	CASSPPRDNSYEQYF	TRBV28	.	TRBJ2-7	.
TGCGCCAGCAGCTTTACAGGGTACAGCGAGCAGTACTTC	CASSFTGYSEQYF	TRBV5-1	.	TRBJ2-7	.
TGTGCCAGCAGCTCTCCGGGTCTCACTAATGAAAAACTGTTTTTT	CASSSPGLTNEKLFF	TRBV7-2	.	TRBJ1-4	.
TGTGCCAGCAGTTTATGGCGGATCCAAGAGACCCAGTACTTC	CASSLWRIQETQYF	TRBV28	.	TRBJ2-5	.
TGTGCCAGCAGCCCTAGACCGACTAGCGGGATAACCTACGAGCAGTACTTC	CASSPRPTSGITYEQYF	TRBV5-6	TRBD2	TRBJ2-7	.
TGTGCCAGCAGTGTTCACAGGGACGAGCAGTACTTC	CASSVHRDEQYF	TRBV6-5	.	TRBJ2-7	.
TGTGCCAGCAGTGAACGGGGCTCCTACGAGCAGTACTTC	CASSERGSYEQYF	TRBV2	.	TRBJ2-7	many
TGTGCCAGCAGCATAGGACTAGCGGGAGGGTACAATGAGCAGTTCTTC	CASSIGLAGGYNEQFF	TRBV7-7	TRBD2	TRBJ2-1	.
TGTGCCAGCAGCTTCTCGACCAAGGACAGGAACTATGGCTACACCTTC	CASSFSTKDRNYGYTF	TRBV11-2	TRBD1	TRBJ1-2	.
TGTGCCAGCAGTAGAGGTAACGCCTACAATGAGCAGTTCTTC	CASSRGNAYNEQFF	TRBV27	.	TRBJ2-1	once
TGTGCCAGCAGGGGGGCGGGAAGCTCCTACAATGAGCAGTTCTTC	CASRGAGSSYNEQFF	TRBV6-1	.	TRBJ2-1	.
TGTGCCAGCAGCTTACCCGGCCCCTCGCACGAGCAGTACTTC	CASSLPGPSHEQYF	TRBV7-2	.	TRBJ2-7	.
TGCGCCAGCAGCTTGGGGGGAGCTAGCAATCAGCCCCAGCATTTT	CASSLGGASNQPQHF	TRBV5-1	.	TRBJ1-5	.
TGTGCCAGCAGCGGGACTAGCGGGATAGCTGGGCAGTACTTC	CASSGTSGIAGQYF	TRBV9	TRBD2	TRBJ2-7	.
TGTGCCAGCAGCGATTCCATACTCCGGGACTACTCGTCTGGGGCCAACGTCCTGACTTTC	CASSDSILRDYSSGANVLTF	TRBV9	TRBD2	TRBJ2-6	.
TGTGCCAGCAGTGAAGGTGGGACATGGGATGAAAAACTGTTTTTT	CASSEGGTWDEKLFF	TRBV2	.	TRBJ1-4	once
TGTGCCAGCAGGCGGCGGGGGACTAGCGGGAGAGGGAATGAGCAGTTCTTC	CASRRRGTSGRGNEQFF	TRBV2	TRBD2	TRBJ2-1	.
TGCAGCGTTGAAGGACTAGCGGGAGGATATGAGCAGTACTTC	CSVEGLAGGYEQYF	TRBV29-1	TRBD2	TRBJ2-7	.
TGTGCCAGCAGGGCCAAGGGACGGGGCTACGAGCAGTACTTC	CASRAKGRGYEQYF	TRBV28	.	TRBJ2-7	.
TGTGCCAGTAACCAGGGGGATTACACCGGGGAGCTGTTTTTT	CASNQGDYTGELFF	TRBV19	TRBD1	TRBJ2-2	.
TGCGCCAGCAGCTGGGCCACTAGCGGGAGATATGAGCAGTTCTTC	CASSWATSGRYEQFF	TRBV5-1	TRBD2	TRBJ2-1	.
TGTGCCAGCGGTATTGGAAACACCATATATTTT	CASGIGNTIYF	TRBV7-9	.	TRBJ1-3	few
TGTGCCAGCAGCTTAAACCTAGCGGGAGTACCCTACAATGAGCAGTTCTTC	CASSLNLAGVPYNEQFF	TRBV7-2	TRBD2	TRBJ2-1	.
TGTGCCAGCAGTTTCCTGGACTCAAGCTCTGGGGCCAACGTCCTGACTTTC	CASSFLDSSSGANVLTF	TRBV28	.	TRBJ2-6	.
TGTGCCAGCAGTCCTAGGGGACTAGCGGCCGCTAGCACAGATACGCAGTATTTT	CASSPRGLAAASTDTQYF	TRBV7-6	TRBD2	TRBJ2-3	.
TGTGCCAGCAGTTTACTCACCCTCACAGATACGCAGTATTTT	CASSLLTLTDTQYF	TRBV27	.	TRBJ2-3	.
TGTGCCAGCAGCAACAGAGCGGGAGGAACAAAATCTGGGGCCAACGTCCTGACTTTC	CASSNRAGGTKSGANVLTF	TRBV7-9	TRBD2	TRBJ2-6	.
TGTGCCAGCAGCATTGGGCGGGGGTACAATGAGCAGTTCTTC	CASSIGRGYNEQFF	TRBV7-8	TRBD2	TRBJ2-1	.
TGCGCCAGCAGCCAAGATCGTCTGTATCTAGCGGGAGACACCGGGGAGCTGTTTTTT	CASSQDRLYLAGDTGELFF	TRBV4-3	TRBD2	TRBJ2-2	.
TGCGCCAGCAGCACCCTCGGGGCCTCGCAACTATTTCAGGTTGGGAATGAGCAGTTCTTC	CASSTLGASQLFQVGNEQFF	TRBV5-1	.	TRBJ2-1	.
TGTGCCAGCAGTTTAGGACTAGCGGGAAGCTCCTACGAGCAGTACTTC	CASSLGLAGSSYEQYF	TRBV28	TRBD2	TRBJ2-7	.
TGTGCCAGCAGTTACCGAGGGGCACCCCTCTACGAGCAGTACTTC	CASSYRGAPLYEQYF	TRBV6-5	.	TRBJ2-7	.
TGTGCCATCAGAGCCTCCTTAGGGTATGGCTACACCTTC	CAIRASLGYGYTF	TRBV10-3	.	TRBJ1-2	once
TGTGCCAGCAGCGTAGCCACGGATGACAATGAGCAGTTCTTC	CASSVATDDNEQFF	TRBV9	.	TRBJ2-1	.
TGTGCCAGCAGCTGGAAAGCAGGGGGCGACGCTAACCATGGCTACACCTTC	CASSWKAGGDANHGYTF	TRBV2	TRBD1	TRBJ1-2	.
TGTGCCTGGAGTGTACAAAGCGGCTCCTACAATGAGCAGTTCTTC	CAWSVQSGSYNEQFF	TRBV30	.	TRBJ2-1	.
TGTGCCAGCAGTACCCGACAGGTCGCCTACAATGAGCAGTTCTTC	CASSTRQVAYNEQFF	TRBV28	.	TRBJ2-1	.
TGTGCCAGCAGCTTAGGGGGTCGGTTCAATGAAAAACTGTTTTTT	CASSLGGRFNEKLFF	TRBV7-9	.	TRBJ1-4	.
TGTGCCAGCAGCGACCGGGACGGAGCCTACGAGCAGTACTTC	CASSDRDGAYEQYF	TRBV7-6	.	TRBJ2-7	.
TGTGCCAGATCCCCAGTAGGAGAGACCCAGTACTTC	CARSPVGETQYF	TRBV7-9	.	TRBJ2-5	.